Included here is one TCR beta chain sequence, with context. What it recognizes is unknown. This sample was included in a study of cytomegalovirus exposure and HLA in healthy donors. Study in general: The same platform was used for the 120 validation repertoires and the roughly 640 first-cohort repertoires, a later analysis reported.

The donors were part of the approximately 130-subject validation cohort, which stood apart from the roughly 700-subject first cohort. Broader study findings: Rare TCR sequences dominated, though some public TCRs recurred in many donors. Cytomegalovirus association was assigned to about 150 TCR beta chains.

Trimming pared 4 bases from V and 7 bases from J, leaving 13 bases between. CDR3 length: 13 amino acids. Germline lookup yields CDR1 MNHEY and CDR2 SVGAGI. TCRdb's copy holds only in-frame clones and misses some; the assay was immunoSEQ multiplex PCR. The sample shows approximately 98,000 clones, around 85% of them seen only once. The sequence derives from a young woman in good health and CMV-seronegative. The chain links TRBV6-5 to TRBJ2-5; D ambiguous. Material for sequencing was PBMCs. The CDR3 region is CASSSTAGGTQYF. CDR3 coding DNA: TGTGCCAGCAGTTCCACTGCCGGTGGGACCCAGTACTTC.